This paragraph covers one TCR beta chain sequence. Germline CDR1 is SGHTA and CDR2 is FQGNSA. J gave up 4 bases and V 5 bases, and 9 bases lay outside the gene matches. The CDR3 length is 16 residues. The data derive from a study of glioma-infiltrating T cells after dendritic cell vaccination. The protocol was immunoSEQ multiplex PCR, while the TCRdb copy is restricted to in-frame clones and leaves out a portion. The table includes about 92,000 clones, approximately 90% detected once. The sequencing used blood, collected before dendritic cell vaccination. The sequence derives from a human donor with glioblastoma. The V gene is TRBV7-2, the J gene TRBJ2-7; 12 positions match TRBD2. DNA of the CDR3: TGTGCCAGCAGCAGAGCTAGCGGGGGGGGTTTTTACGAGCAGTACTTC. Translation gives CASSRASGGGFYEQYF.